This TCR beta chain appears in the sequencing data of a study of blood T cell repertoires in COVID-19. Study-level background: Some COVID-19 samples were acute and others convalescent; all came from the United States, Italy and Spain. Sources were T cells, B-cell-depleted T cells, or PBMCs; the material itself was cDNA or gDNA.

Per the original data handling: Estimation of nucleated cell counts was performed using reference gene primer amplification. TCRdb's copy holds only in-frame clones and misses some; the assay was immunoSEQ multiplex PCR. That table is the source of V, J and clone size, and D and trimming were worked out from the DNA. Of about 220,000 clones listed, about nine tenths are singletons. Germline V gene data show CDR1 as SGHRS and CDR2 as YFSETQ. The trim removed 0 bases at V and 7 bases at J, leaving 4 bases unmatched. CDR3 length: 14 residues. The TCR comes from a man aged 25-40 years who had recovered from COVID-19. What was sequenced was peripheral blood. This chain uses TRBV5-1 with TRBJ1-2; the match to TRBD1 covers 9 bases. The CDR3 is CASSLAGQGLGYTF. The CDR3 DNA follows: TGCGCCAGCAGCTTGGCGGGACAGGGCCTTGGCTACACCTTC. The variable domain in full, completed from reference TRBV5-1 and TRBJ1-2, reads KAGVTQTPRYLIKTRGQQVTLSCSPISGHRSVSWYQQTPGQGLQFLFEYFSETQRNKGNFPGRFSGRQFSNSRSEMNVSTLELGDSALYLCASSLAGQGLGYTFGSGTRLTVV.